These T cell receptor beta chains were read from a single sample in a study of patients and donors after allogeneic stem cell transplantation. TCRdb fed the RT-PCR reads into MiXCR, producing one record per CDR3 protein. This table has more than 850,000 distinct CDR3 sequences, 15% to 20% appearing once. Material for sequencing was blood, either unsorted or a sorted T cell fraction (not recorded which). All receptors come from a human donor who was either an allogeneic HSCT recipient or a stem cell or donor lymphocyte infusion donor (not recorded which). It is not recorded whose cells these are; they may come from a transplant donor. Each CDR3 is given with its conserved first and last residue. Each record gives: J gene, clone size, D gene, V gene, CDR3 DNA, CDR3 protein. The D gene is left open where the match is weak. Some rows have no size entry. The others give once, few or many, or a class for an expanded clone.

j_call: TRBJ1-4; clone_size: NA; d_call: TRBD1; v_call: TRBV4-1; cdr3_nt: TGCGCCAGCAGCCACGGATGGGGCCAGGGGGCAACTAATGAAAAACTGTTTTTT; cdr3_aa: CASSHGWGQGATNEKLFF
j_call: TRBJ2-3; clone_size: NA; d_call: TRBD2; v_call: TRBV6-2/TRBV6-3; cdr3_nt: TGTGCCAGCAGCGACGGGGGGGCCTTCCCAGATACGCAGTATTTT; cdr3_aa: CASSDGGAFPDTQYF
j_call: TRBJ2-7; clone_size: once; d_call: NA; v_call: TRBV5-1; cdr3_nt: TGCGCCAGCAGCCAAGGGGGTAAGGTTTACGAGCAGTACTTC; cdr3_aa: CASSQGGKVYEQYF
j_call: TRBJ2-7; clone_size: NA; d_call: NA; v_call: TRBV27; cdr3_nt: TGTGCCAGCAGTCCGCCCGGGAGTTTCTACGAGCAGTACTTC; cdr3_aa: CASSPPGSFYEQYF
j_call: TRBJ2-1; clone_size: NA; d_call: NA; v_call: TRBV9; cdr3_nt: TGTGCCAGCAGCGTTGGTCGACTAACTACTGACAATGAGCAGTTCTTC; cdr3_aa: CASSVGRLTTDNEQFF
j_call: TRBJ1-1; clone_size: NA; d_call: TRBD1; v_call: TRBV4-2; cdr3_nt: TGTGCCAGCAGCCAAGGGGCACAGGGGGCGAACACTGAAGCTTTCTTT; cdr3_aa: CASSQGAQGANTEAFF
j_call: TRBJ2-7; clone_size: few; d_call: NA; v_call: TRBV30; cdr3_nt: TGTGCCTGGGAGCGCGTCGGCAGAAGCTCCTACGAGCAGTACTTC; cdr3_aa: CAWERVGRSSYEQYF
j_call: TRBJ1-4; clone_size: NA; d_call: TRBD1; v_call: TRBV16; cdr3_nt: TGTGCCAGCAGCCTCTCTCCAGGGGGGACTAATGAAAAACTGTTTTTT; cdr3_aa: CASSLSPGGTNEKLFF
j_call: TRBJ2-5; clone_size: few; d_call: NA; v_call: TRBV29-1; cdr3_nt: TGCAGCGTTGACGGGGGGCTCCGAGAGACCCAGTACTTC; cdr3_aa: CSVDGGLRETQYF
j_call: TRBJ2-7; clone_size: few; d_call: NA; v_call: TRBV7-9; cdr3_nt: TGTGCCAGCAGCCACAGGTTTCGGCTCTACGAGCAGTACTTC; cdr3_aa: CASSHRFRLYEQYF
j_call: TRBJ2-1; clone_size: NA; d_call: TRBD2; v_call: TRBV5-6; cdr3_nt: TGTGCCAGCAGCTTGGAGTTTAGCCTAGCGGGGAACAATGAGCAGTTCTTC; cdr3_aa: CASSLEFSLAGNNEQFF
j_call: TRBJ2-1; clone_size: NA; d_call: NA; v_call: TRBV29-1; cdr3_nt: TGCAGCGTAAAAGGGGGGAGCTCCTACAATGAGCAGTTCTTC; cdr3_aa: CSVKGGSSYNEQFF
j_call: TRBJ2-1; clone_size: many; d_call: NA; v_call: TRBV12-3/TRBV12-4; cdr3_nt: TGTGCCAGCGGGTTCCATGAGCAGTTCTTC; cdr3_aa: CASGFHEQFF
j_call: TRBJ2-1; clone_size: few; d_call: NA; v_call: TRBV9; cdr3_nt: TGTGCCAGCAGCCCCCCAAGGCCGGGAGTTCCCGCGGCTGAGCAGTTCTTC; cdr3_aa: CASSPPRPGVPAAEQFF
j_call: TRBJ2-5; clone_size: NA; d_call: NA; v_call: TRBV6-2/TRBV6-3; cdr3_nt: TGTGCCAGCAGTTTGGGTCTTTATCCGTACCAAGAGACCCAGTACTTC; cdr3_aa: CASSLGLYPYQETQYF